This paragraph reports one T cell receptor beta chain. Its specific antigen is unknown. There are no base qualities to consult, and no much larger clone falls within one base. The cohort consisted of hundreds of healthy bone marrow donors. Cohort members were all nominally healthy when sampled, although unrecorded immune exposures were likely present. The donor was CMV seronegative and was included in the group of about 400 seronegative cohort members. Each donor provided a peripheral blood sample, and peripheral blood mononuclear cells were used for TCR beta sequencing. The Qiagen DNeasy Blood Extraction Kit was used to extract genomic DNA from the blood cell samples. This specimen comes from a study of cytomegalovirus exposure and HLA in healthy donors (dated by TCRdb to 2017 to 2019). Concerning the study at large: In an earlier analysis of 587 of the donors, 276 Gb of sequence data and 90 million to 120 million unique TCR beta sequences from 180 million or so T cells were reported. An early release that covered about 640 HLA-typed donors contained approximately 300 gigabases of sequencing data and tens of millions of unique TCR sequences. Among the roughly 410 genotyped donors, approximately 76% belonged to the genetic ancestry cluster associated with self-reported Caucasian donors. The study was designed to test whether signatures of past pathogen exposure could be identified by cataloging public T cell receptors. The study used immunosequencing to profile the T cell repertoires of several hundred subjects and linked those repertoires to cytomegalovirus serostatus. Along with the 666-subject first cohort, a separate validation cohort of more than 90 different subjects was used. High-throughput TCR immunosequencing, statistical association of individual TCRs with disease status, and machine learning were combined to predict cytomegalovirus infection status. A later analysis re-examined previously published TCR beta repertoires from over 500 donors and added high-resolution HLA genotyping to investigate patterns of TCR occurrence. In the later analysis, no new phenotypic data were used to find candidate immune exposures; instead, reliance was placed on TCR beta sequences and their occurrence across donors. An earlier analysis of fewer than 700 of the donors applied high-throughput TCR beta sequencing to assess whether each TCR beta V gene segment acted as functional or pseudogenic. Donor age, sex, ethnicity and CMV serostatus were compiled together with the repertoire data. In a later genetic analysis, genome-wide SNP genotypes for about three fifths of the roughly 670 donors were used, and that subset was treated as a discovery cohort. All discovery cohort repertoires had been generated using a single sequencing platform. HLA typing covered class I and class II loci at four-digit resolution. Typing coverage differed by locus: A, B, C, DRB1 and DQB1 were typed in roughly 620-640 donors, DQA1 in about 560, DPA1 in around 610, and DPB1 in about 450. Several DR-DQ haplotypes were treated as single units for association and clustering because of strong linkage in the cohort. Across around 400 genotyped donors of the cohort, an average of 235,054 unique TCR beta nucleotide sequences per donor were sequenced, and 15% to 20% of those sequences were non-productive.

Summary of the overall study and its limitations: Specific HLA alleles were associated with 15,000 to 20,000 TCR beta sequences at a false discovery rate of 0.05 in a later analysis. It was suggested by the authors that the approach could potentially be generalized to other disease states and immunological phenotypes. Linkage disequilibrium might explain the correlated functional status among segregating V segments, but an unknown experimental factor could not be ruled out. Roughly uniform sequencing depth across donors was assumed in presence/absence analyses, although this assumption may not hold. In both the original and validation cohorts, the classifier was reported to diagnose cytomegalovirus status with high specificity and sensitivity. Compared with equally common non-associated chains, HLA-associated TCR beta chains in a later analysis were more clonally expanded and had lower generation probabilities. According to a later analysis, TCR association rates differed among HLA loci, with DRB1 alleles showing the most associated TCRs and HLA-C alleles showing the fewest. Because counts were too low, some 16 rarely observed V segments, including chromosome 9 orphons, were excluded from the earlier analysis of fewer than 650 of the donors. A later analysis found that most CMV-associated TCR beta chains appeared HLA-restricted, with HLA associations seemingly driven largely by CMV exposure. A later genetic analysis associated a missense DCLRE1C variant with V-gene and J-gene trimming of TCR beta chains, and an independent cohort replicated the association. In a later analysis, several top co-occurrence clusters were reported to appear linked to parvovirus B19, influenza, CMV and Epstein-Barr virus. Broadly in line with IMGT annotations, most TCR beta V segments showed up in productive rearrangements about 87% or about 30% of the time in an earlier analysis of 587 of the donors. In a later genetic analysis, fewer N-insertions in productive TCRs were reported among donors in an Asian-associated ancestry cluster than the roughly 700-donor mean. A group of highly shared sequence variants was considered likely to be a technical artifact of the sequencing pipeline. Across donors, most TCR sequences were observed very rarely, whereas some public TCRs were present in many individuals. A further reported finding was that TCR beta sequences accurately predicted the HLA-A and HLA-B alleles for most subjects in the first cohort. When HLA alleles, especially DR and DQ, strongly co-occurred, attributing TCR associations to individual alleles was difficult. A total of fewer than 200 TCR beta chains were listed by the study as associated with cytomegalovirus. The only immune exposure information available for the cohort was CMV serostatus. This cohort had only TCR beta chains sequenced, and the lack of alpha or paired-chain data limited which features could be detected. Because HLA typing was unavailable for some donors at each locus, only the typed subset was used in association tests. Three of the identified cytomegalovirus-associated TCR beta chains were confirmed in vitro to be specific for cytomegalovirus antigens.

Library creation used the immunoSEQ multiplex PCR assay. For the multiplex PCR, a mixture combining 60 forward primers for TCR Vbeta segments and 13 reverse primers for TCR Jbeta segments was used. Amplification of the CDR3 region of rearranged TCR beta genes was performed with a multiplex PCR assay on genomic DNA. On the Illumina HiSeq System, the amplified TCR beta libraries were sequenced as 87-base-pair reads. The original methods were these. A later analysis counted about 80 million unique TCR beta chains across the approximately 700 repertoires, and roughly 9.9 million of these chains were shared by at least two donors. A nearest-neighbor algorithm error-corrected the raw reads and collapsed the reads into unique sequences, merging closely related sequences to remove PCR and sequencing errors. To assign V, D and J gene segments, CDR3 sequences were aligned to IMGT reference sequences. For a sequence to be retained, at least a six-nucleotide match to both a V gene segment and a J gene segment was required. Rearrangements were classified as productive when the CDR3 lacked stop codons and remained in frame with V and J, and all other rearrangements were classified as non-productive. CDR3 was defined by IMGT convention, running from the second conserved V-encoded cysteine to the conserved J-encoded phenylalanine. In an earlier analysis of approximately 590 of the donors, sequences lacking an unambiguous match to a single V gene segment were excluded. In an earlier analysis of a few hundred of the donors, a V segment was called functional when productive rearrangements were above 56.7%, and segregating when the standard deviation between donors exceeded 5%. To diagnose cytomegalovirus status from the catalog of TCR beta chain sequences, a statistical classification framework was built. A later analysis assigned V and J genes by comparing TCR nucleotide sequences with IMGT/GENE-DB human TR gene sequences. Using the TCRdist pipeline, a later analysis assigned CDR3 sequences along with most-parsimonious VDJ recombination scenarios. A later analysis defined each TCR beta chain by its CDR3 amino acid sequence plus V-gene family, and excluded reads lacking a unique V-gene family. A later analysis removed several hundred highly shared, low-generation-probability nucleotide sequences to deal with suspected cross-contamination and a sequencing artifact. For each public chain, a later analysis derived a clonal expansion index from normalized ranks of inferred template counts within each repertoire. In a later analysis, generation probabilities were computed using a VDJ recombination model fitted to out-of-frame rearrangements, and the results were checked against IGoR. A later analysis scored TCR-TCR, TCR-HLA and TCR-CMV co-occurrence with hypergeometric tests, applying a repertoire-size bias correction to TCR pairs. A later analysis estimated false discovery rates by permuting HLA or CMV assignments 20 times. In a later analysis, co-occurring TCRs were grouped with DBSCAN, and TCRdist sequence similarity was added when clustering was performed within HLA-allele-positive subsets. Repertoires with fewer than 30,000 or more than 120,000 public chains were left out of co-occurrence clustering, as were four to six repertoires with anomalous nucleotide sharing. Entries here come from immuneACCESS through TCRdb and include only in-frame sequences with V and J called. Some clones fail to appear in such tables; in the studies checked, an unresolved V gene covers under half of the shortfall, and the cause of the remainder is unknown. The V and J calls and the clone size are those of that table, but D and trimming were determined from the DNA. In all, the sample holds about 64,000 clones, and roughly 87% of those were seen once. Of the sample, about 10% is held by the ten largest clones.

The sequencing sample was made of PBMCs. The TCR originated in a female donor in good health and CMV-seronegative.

DNA sequence: TGTGCCAGCAGCTTGTATTTGGGGCCCCAAGAGACCCAGTACTTC. Its coded protein is CASSLYLGPQETQYF. The sequence links TRBV5-4 to TRBJ2-5, and TRBD1 may be the D gene, going by 5 matching bases. Trimming at the junction amounts to 1 base on V and 1 base on J, and the germline ends lie 11 bases apart. CDR1 and CDR2, looked up from the germline V gene (reference sequence), are SGHNT and YYREEE. The cysteine opens and the phenylalanine closes a CDR3 of 15 amino acids. Here the CDR3 DNA is all that survives: 45 bases in frame from base 1.